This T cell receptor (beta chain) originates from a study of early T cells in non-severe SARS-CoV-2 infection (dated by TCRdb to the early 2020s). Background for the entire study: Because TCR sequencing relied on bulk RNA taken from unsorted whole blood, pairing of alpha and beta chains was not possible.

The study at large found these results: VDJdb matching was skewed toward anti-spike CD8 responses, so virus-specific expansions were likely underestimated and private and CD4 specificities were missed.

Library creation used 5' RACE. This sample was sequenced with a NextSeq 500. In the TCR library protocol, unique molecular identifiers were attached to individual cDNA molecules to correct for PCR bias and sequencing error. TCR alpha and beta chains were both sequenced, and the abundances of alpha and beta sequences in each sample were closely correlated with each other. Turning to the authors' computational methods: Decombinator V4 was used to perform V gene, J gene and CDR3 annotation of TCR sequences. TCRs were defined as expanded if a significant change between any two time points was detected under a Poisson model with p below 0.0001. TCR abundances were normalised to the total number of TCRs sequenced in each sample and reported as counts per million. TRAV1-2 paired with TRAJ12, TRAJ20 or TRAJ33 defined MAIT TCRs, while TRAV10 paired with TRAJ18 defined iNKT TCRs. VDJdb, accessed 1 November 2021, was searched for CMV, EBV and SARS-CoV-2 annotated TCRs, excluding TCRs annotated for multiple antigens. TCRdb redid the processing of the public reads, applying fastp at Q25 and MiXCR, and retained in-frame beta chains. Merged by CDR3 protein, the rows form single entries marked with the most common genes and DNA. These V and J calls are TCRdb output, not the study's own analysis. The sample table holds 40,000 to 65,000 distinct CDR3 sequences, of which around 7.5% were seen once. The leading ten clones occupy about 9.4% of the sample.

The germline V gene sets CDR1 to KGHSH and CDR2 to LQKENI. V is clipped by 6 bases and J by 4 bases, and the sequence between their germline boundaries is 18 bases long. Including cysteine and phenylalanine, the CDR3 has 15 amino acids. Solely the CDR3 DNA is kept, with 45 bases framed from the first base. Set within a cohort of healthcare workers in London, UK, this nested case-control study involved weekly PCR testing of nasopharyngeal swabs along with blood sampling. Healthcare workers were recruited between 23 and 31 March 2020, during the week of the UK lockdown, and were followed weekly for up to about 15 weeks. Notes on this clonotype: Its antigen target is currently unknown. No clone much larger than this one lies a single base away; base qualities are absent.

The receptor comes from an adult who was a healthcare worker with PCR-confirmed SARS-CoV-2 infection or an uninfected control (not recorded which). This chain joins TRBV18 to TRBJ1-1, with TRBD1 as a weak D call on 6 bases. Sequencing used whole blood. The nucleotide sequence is TGTGCCAGCTCCCCCGAGAGAGGGGGTCTCACTGAAGCTTTCTTT. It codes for CASSPERGGLTEAFF.